This TCR beta chain was sequenced for a study of Ad26.COV2.S vaccination and SARS-CoV-2 variants. Treatment defined: around 19 received Ad26.COV2.S at low or high dose, single or two shots; several received placebo; per-sample allocation not given. Collection of samples fell on day 63 after the first vaccine or placebo injection. Trimming took off 2 bases at V and 2 bases at J, with 3 bases between the two ends. The CDR3 runs 12 residues. In germline, CDR1 is SGHDN, CDR2 FVKESK. Clones were read by immunoSEQ multiplex PCR, and TCRdb kept only the in-frame ones, dropping some. The top ten clones hold around 6.4% of a sample with roughly 300,000 clones, around 89% of them seen once.

This sequence originates from a person aged 18 to 59 who received the Ad26.COV2.S COVID-19 vaccine or a placebo. The chain is built from TRBV14 and TRBJ1-1; no firm D call. The sample in question was peripheral blood, obtained in a trial of Ad26.COV2.S vaccine versus placebo. CDR3 bases: TGTGCCAGCAGCCAACAAAACACTGAAGCTTTCTTT. Amino acids: CASSQQNTEAFF.